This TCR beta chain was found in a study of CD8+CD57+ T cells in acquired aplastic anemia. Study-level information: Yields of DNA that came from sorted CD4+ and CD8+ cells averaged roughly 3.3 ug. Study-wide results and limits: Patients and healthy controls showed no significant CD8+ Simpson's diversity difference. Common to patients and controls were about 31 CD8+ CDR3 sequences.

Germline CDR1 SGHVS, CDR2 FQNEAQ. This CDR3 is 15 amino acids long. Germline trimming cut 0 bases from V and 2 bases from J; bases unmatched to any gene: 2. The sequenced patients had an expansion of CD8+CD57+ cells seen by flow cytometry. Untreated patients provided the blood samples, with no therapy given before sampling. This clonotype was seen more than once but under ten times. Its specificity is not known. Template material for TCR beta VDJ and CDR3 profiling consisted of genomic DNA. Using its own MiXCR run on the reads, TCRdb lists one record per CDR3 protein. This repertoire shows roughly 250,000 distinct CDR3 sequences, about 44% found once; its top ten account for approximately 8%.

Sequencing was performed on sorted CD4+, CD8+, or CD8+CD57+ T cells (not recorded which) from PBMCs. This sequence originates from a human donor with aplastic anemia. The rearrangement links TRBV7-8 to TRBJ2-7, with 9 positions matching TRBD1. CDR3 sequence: CASSLAGTGTYEQYF. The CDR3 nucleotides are TGTGCCAGCAGCTTAGCGGGGACAGGGACCTACGAGCAGTACTTC. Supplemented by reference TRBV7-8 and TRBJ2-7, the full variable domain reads GAGVSQSPRYKVAKRGQDVALRCDPISGHVSLFWYQQALGQGPEFLTYFQNEAQLDKSGLPSDRFFAERPEGSVSTLKIQRTQQEDSAVYLCASSLAGTGTYEQYFGPGTRLTVT.